Below, 22 T cell receptor beta chains from the same sample are listed, as sequenced in a study of Graves' ophthalmopathy and Graves' hyperthyroidism. From RNA, the CDR3 regions of TCR beta chains were amplified and sequenced. In the first round, RT-PCR was carried out with HTBI primers, and a multiplex PCR formed the second round. A single record per CDR3 protein comes from TCRdb applying MiXCR to the multiplex PCR reads. The sample lists over 450,000 distinct CDR3 sequences; about 15% were seen once. The sample was blood. The receptors here all came from a woman under 40 with Graves' ophthalmopathy.

The V call is TRBV2, the J call TRBJ1-5, with D tentatively TRBD1 (5 bases). The CDR3 extends over 16 amino acids. Germline loops: CDR1 SNHLY, CDR2 FYNNEI. Trimming took 0 bases from V and 2 from J, leaving 11 bases between them. CDR3 protein: CASSEAGARGNQPQHF. Here the CDR3 DNA reads TGTGCCAGCAGTGAAGCAGGGGCCCGGGGCAATCAGCCCCAGCATTTT. Complete variable domain (other parts from reference TRBV2 and TRBJ1-5): EPEVTQTPSHQVTQMGQEVILRCVPISNHLYFYWYRQILGQKVEFLVSFYNNEISEKSEIFDDQFSVERPDGSNFTLKIRSTKLEDSAMYFCASSEAGARGNQPQHFGDGTRLSIL.

The table lists this clonotype with a few counts. CDR3 DNA: TGTGCCAGCAGGACTCCAGGGGGCTCTGGAAACACCATATATTTT. It yields the protein CASRTPGGSGNTIYF. The gene calls are TRBV6-1 and TRBJ1-3; 7 bases are a match to TRBD1. Germline trimming cut 6 bases from V and 0 bases from J; bases unmatched to any gene: 5. Germline assignment: CDR1 MNHNS and CDR2 SASEGT. The CDR3 length is 15 residues.

As concerns this clonotype: Possible read error: a much larger clone is one base away. DNA of the CDR3: TGCAGTGCTCGTACACAAGAGACCAAGTACTTC. It is translated as CSARTQETKYF. V gene TRBV20-1 combines with J gene TRBJ2-5; D is unclear. In germline, CDR1 is DFQATT, CDR2 SNEGSKA (reference sequence). This CDR3 region has 11 residues.

There are many counts of this clonotype. Just one base apart from a much larger clone, this may be a read error. The gene calls are TRBV2 and TRBJ1-1; D is perhaps TRBD1 (6 bases). V shed 7 bases and J shed 7 bases, with 10 bases lying between them. Per the germline V gene, CDR1 is SNHLY and CDR2 is FYNNEI. The CDR3 covers 11 residues. The CDR3 coding sequence is TGTGCCAGCACCCGGGACAATGAAGCTTTCTTT. Translation gives CASTRDNEAFF.

This clonotype was counted only a few times. The chain employs TRBV19 and TRBJ1-1, with unresolved D. V lost 3 bases and J lost 0, with 14 bases in between. Germline V gene lookup returns CDR1 LNHDA and CDR2 SQIVND (reference sequence). The CDR3 is 16 residues long. The CDR3 protein is CASSIPSRPLNTEAFF. Written as DNA, the CDR3 is TGTGCCAGTAGTATTCCGTCCAGGCCGTTGAACACTGAAGCTTTCTTT.

This clonotype occurred many times. The V call is TRBV29-1, the J call TRBJ2-7; TRBD2 aligns across 10 bases. The germline V gene encodes CDR1 SQVTM and CDR2 ANQGSEA. The CDR3 is 16 residues long. V lost 2 bases, J lost 4 bases, and 11 bases stayed unmatched. This CDR3 reads CSVESVRASGRYEQYF. The DNA of the CDR3 is TGCAGCGTTGAATCGGTTCGGGCTAGCGGGAGATACGAGCAGTACTTC.

This clonotype was counted ten times or more. The chain recombines TRBV6-5 with TRBJ1-2, with D maybe TRBD1 (6 bases). Trimming removed 0 bases at V and 5 bases at J, with 10 bases between. In germline, CDR1 is MNHEY, CDR2 SVGAGI. The CDR3 loop spans 14 amino acids. CDR3 bases: TGTGCCAGCAGTTACTCGATTGGACAGTATGGCTACACCTTC. This gives the protein CASSYSIGQYGYTF.

This clonotype was picked up many times. The rearrangement uses TRBV6-1 and TRBJ2-5; D may be TRBD2 (5 bases). The CDR3 is 14 amino acids. Germline V gene lookup returns CDR1 MNHNS and CDR2 SASEGT. With 5 bases removed from V and 5 bases from J, the gap between germline ends came to 15 bases. In DNA form, the CDR3 reads TGTGCCAGCAGTCTCCATAGGACTTCCGAGACCCAGTACTTC. Translating gives CASSLHRTSETQYF.

The chain joins TRBV28 to TRBJ2-7, with D possibly being TRBD2 (6 bases). The germline V gene encodes CDR1 MDHEN and CDR2 SYDVKM. The V and J ends lost 8 bases and 6 bases respectively, with 14 bases between them. This CDR3 contains 12 residues. Here the CDR3 DNA reads TGTGCCAGCGGGCTAGGAGGGGTCGAGCAGTACTTC. Protein product: CASGLGGVEQYF.

This clonotype turned up a few times. Germline and junction disagree at one end, which may indicate a read error. The chain uses TRBV5-1 and TRBJ2-4; either TRBD1 or TRBD2 may supply D (6 bases each). The CDR3 loop spans 13 amino acids. From germline, CDR1 is SGHRS and CDR2 YFSETQ. The CDR3 loop reads CASSLLRGHIKYF. The CDR3 DNA sequence: TGCGCCAGCAGCTTGCTCCGGGGGCACATTAAGTACTTC.

This clonotype showed up many times. V gene TRBV12-3 or TRBV12-4 combines with J gene TRBJ2-7; perhaps TRBD2 as D (5 bases). This CDR3 region has 13 residues. Trimming stripped 3 bases from V and 0 bases from J, with 6 bases between. The CDR3 DNA follows: TGTGCCAGCAGTTTCGGGGACTCCTACGAGCAGTACTTC. As protein: CASSFGDSYEQYF.

This clonotype was seen only a few times. The chain carries TRBV30 and TRBJ1-1; 9 bases are a match to TRBD1. The V gene end was trimmed by 5 bases and the J gene end by 7 bases; junction bases not matched to a gene: 2. The germline V gene has CDR1 GTSNPN and CDR2 SVGIG (reference sequence). This CDR3 spans 11 amino acids. DNA for the CDR3: TGTGCCTGGCGACAGGGGGATGAAGCTTTCTTT. Its translation: CAWRQGDEAFF.

Ten or more counts support this clonotype. V and J are TRBV7-3 and TRBJ2-5, with D maybe TRBD1 (6 bases). CDR1 is SGHTA, CDR2 FQGTGA, per germline. The CDR3 totals 14 residues. Trimming took off 4 bases at V and 1 base at J, with 10 bases between the two ends. CDR3 in amino acids: CASSSTGAQETQYF. CDR3 nucleotides: TGTGCCAGCAGCTCGACAGGAGCCCAAGAGACCCAGTACTTC.

This clonotype was detected a few times. The V and J genes are TRBV11-2 and TRBJ2-7; 7 nucleotides agree with TRBD1. Losses at the gene ends were 4 bases for V and 5 bases for J; bases not matched to a gene: 23. CDR3 length equals 19 residues. The germline V gene encodes CDR1 SGHAT and CDR2 FQNNGV. CDR3 in DNA: TGTGCCAGCAGCTCGGTCGAGGGGGACAGTAGTTCCCTTTTGAACGAGCAGTACTTC. Its translation is CASSSVEGDSSSLLNEQYF.

A remark on this clonotype: At one of its ends the junction is not consistent with the germline gene, which may arise from a read error. The V and J genes are TRBV28 and TRBJ2-7; weak D call: TRBD1 (5 bases). Germline CDR1 MDHEN, CDR2 SYDVKM. This CDR3 has 13 residues. Here the CDR3 reads CASSSVQEYDQYF. For the CDR3, the DNA is TGTGCCAGCAGCTCCGTACAGGAATACGATCAGTACTTC.

This clonotype was recorded many times. The rearrangement uses TRBV24-1 and TRBJ2-7, with 10 bases identical to TRBD1. The CDR3 consists of 16 residues. Looked up from germline, CDR1 is KGHDR and CDR2 is SFDVKD. Trimming removed 7 bases from V and 4 bases from J; junction bases left unmatched: 12. The CDR3 DNA sequence: TGTGCCACCAGCTCAAGCAGGGACAGGGGATTATACGAGCAGTACTTC. Protein sequence: CATSSSRDRGLYEQYF.

A remark on this clonotype: Compared with germline, one end of the junction differs, possibly owing to a read error. This chain links TRBV9 with TRBJ1-2; D ambiguous. The germline V gene has CDR1 SGDLS and CDR2 YYNGEE. This CDR3 region has 13 residues. The CDR3 coding sequence is TGTGCCAGCAGCGTAGGTCAGAACTATGGCTTCACCTTC. This codes for CASSVGQNYGFTF.

This clonotype was observed a few times. The chain carries TRBV4-1 and TRBJ2-7; D may correspond to TRBD1 or TRBD2 (6 bases each). The germline CDR1 and CDR2 sequences are MGHRA and YSYEKL. The CDR3 sequence is 15 residues long. V gave up 5 bases and J gave up 4 bases, with 18 bases separating them. The CDR3 sequence: CASSIADRSPYEQYF. The CDR3 DNA sequence: TGCGCCAGCAGCATAGCGGACAGATCCCCTTACGAGCAGTACTTC.

This clonotype was seen ten or more times. The genes are TRBV4-1 and TRBJ2-7; 7 bases align to TRBD2. The V gene end was trimmed by 0 bases and the J gene end by 4 bases; junction bases not matched to a gene: 0. CDR3 length: 13 residues. The germline V gene has CDR1 MGHRA and CDR2 YSYEKL. The CDR3 DNA follows: TGCGCCAGCAGCCAAGAGGGGGGGTACGAGCAGTACTTC. Protein: CASSQEGGYEQYF.

This clonotype was seen ten or more times. The genes are TRBV27 and TRBJ1-5; 7 nucleotides align to TRBD1. The CDR3 contains 14 residues. Losses at the gene ends were 2 bases for V and 3 bases for J; bases not matched to a gene: 1. Germline V gives CDR1 MNHEY, CDR2 SMNVEV (reference sequence). This chain's CDR3 is CASSLTGDNQPQHF. CDR3 coding DNA: TGTGCCAGCAGTTTAACAGGGGACAATCAGCCCCAGCATTTT.

In its sample, this clonotype was seen many times. The chain uses TRBV6-5 and TRBJ2-7; TRBD1 is a possible D gene (5 bases). Per the germline V gene, CDR1 is MNHEY and CDR2 is SVGAGI. The CDR3 is made up of 15 amino acids. Between the trimmed V and J ends, which lost 4 bases and 2 bases, there was a span of 15 bases. The CDR3 nucleotides are TGTGCCAGCAGTTCCCAGGGCACTTACCCCTACGAGCAGTACTTC. Its translation: CASSSQGTYPYEQYF.

The chain employs TRBV27 and TRBJ2-7; 10 bases align to TRBD2. The CDR3 totals 15 residues. CDR1 is MNHEY, CDR2 SMNVEV, per germline (reference sequence). V shed 2 bases, J shed 6 bases, and the junction held 7 bases outside the gene matches. CDR3 coding DNA: TGTGCCAGCAGTTTAGGGGCTAGCGGGAGCCTCGAGCAGTACGTC. Its protein is CASSLGASGSLEQYV.